These T cell receptor beta chains were read from a single sample in a study of blood T cell repertoires in COVID-19. Sequencing used immunoSEQ multiplex PCR; TCRdb keeps in-frame clones, though not all of them. The sample lists about 81,000 clones, about 91% occurring once. The sequenced sample consisted of peripheral blood. The source of these receptors is a woman older than 75 with acute or convalescent COVID-19. Both conserved end residues are part of each CDR3. Each record gives: V gene, clone size, CDR3 protein. A row's size may be missing; if present it is once, few, many or a size class.

>TRBV7-8|NA
CASSYPGTGELFF
>TRBV7-2|NA
CASSSDNYEQYF
>TRBV4-2|NA
CASSRRLADVYEQYF
>TRBV19|NA
CASSMGSRGGRNEQYF
>TRBV18|NA
CASSPGTSRETQYF
>TRBV10-3|NA
CAISESAGHADTQYF
>TRBV7-2|NA
CASSKGGRKGKPQHF
>TRBV11-2|few
CASSPLGAPTPRGANVLTF
>TRBV6-5|NA
CASSRQGKNQPQHF
>TRBV24-1|NA
CATSDPGTSGNNEQFF
>TRBV18|NA
CASSPRTSGGRETQYF
>TRBV9|NA
CATSRRDRGNDEQFF
>TRBV2|NA
CASSAGTGIKAFF
>TRBV4-2|NA
CASSPRRIDSGNTIYF
>TRBV6-2/TRBV6-3|NA
CASSYQGLNTEAFF
>TRBV5-1|once
CASSPPGQGIGELFF
>TRBV14|NA
CASSLGGGYGGYTF